These T cell receptor beta chains were read from a single sample in a study of patients and donors after allogeneic stem cell transplantation. TCRdb re-called the RT-PCR reads with MiXCR, one entry per CDR3 protein. The sample consists of hundreds of thousands of distinct CDR3 sequences, 16% of them appearing once. The source material was blood, either unsorted or a sorted T cell fraction (not recorded which). Receptor source: a human donor who was either an allogeneic HSCT recipient or a stem cell or donor lymphocyte infusion donor (not recorded which). It is not recorded whose cells these are; they may come from a transplant donor. Each CDR3 is given with its conserved first and last residue. A D gene is named only where the DNA matches it firmly. Where a row states a size, it is once, few, many or the class of an expanded clone; other rows omit it.

abundance,v_gene,d_gene,j_gene,CDR3nt,CDR3aa
-,TRBV7-2,TRBD1,TRBJ2-5,TGTGCCAGCAGCTTAGACAGGGGGGCGGAGACCCAGTACTTC,CASSLDRGAETQYF
few,TRBV4-1,-,TRBJ2-7,TGCGCCAGCAGCCAAGATTTCGGCGGATCAACCTACGAGCAGTACTTC,CASSQDFGGSTYEQYF
-,TRBV7-2,-,TRBJ2-7,TGTGCCAGCAGCTTAGATTTCTCCAGACGGTACGAGCAGTACTTC,CASSLDFSRRYEQYF
-,TRBV9,-,TRBJ2-7,TGTGCCAGCAGCCGAACCGCGTGGGGGACCTACGAGCAGTACTTC,CASSRTAWGTYEQYF
few,TRBV5-6,-,TRBJ1-5,TGTGCCAGCAGCCAAGGGACTGCCAATCAGCCCCAGCATTTT,CASSQGTANQPQHF
few,TRBV24-1,-,TRBJ1-2,TGTGCCACCAGTGGACGTAACTATGGCTACACCTTC,CATSGRNYGYTF
few,TRBV7-6,-,TRBJ1-5,TGTGCCAGCAGCTTAAGGCTGAGTCAGCCCCAGCATTTT,CASSLRLSQPQHF
-,TRBV20-1,-,TRBJ2-3,TGCAGTGCCGGGGAGCGGCCCACAGATACGCAGTATTTT,CSAGERPTDTQYF
few,TRBV12-3/TRBV12-4,-,TRBJ1-3,TGTGCCAGCAGTTCCCTAGCAGGGAAGGACACCATATATTTT,CASSSLAGKDTIYF
-,TRBV4-3,-,TRBJ1-5,TGCGCCAGCAGCCAAGGCAGTGGGATCAATCAGCCCCAGCATTTT,CASSQGSGINQPQHF
-,TRBV5-1,TRBD2,TRBJ2-1,TGCGCCAGCAGCGCGCTAGCGGCCACCTACAATGAGCAGTTCTTC,CASSALAATYNEQFF
-,TRBV9,-,TRBJ2-7,TGTGCCAGCAGCGTAGTCGGACAGCCAGCCTACGAGCAGTACTTC,CASSVVGQPAYEQYF
-,TRBV12-3/TRBV12-4,TRBD2,TRBJ2-3,TGTGCCAGCAGGGCTGGACTAGCGGCTAGCACAGATACGCAGTATTTT,CASRAGLAASTDTQYF
-,TRBV19,-,TRBJ1-1,TGTGCCAGTCGACCAACGAACACTGAAGCTTTCTTT,CASRPTNTEAFF
once,TRBV11-2,TRBD1,TRBJ2-7,TGTGCCAGCAGCTCCCTCCTCCAGGGGGTCTGGCAGTACTTC,CASSSLLQGVWQYF
-,TRBV6-2/TRBV6-3,-,TRBJ1-5,TGTGCCAGCAGTTATGGCGGGGAAAATCAGCCCCAGCATTTT,CASSYGGENQPQHF
-,TRBV4-2,TRBD2,TRBJ2-3,TGTGCCAGCAGCCAAGGCCATAGCGGGGGAGAGGGTCTGGATACGCAGTATTTT,CASSQGHSGGEGLDTQYF
few,TRBV5-1,-,TRBJ2-1,TGCGCCAGCAGCCCCAAAAGCCGGGGACCCCCCTTAAATGAGCAGTTCTTC,CASSPKSRGPPLNEQFF
-,TRBV10-3,-,TRBJ2-1,TGTGCCATCAGTGAGTCGATTGGACATGAGCAGTTCTTC,CAISESIGHEQFF
few,TRBV9,TRBD1,TRBJ2-1,TGTGCCAGCAGCCTGGGGGACAGGGATCGCAATGAGCAGTTCTTC,CASSLGDRDRNEQFF
-,TRBV7-9,TRBD2,TRBJ2-7,TGTGCCAGCAGCTCCCGACTAGCTCGGGAGCAGTACTTC,CASSSRLAREQYF
-,TRBV5-1,-,TRBJ2-1,TGCGCCAGCAGCTTGGCCAACGACACGTCAAAGAGCTCCTACAATGAGCAGTTCTTC,CASSLANDTSKSSYNEQFF
many,TRBV5-1,-,TRBJ1-1,TGCGCCAGCAGCTTAACCGGGACGGTGAACACTGAAGCTTTCTTT,CASSLTGTVNTEAFF
few,TRBV29-1,-,TRBJ1-1,TGCAGCGCCCGCGGACGGCCCAACACTGAAGCTTTCTTT,CSARGRPNTEAFF
-,TRBV28,-,TRBJ2-7,TGTGCCAGCAGCAGAGAAACCGGGACCTTCTACGAGCAGTACTTC,CASSRETGTFYEQYF
few,TRBV19,TRBD1,TRBJ1-3,TGTGCCAGTAGGCAGACAGGGATGGGAAACACCATATATTTT,CASRQTGMGNTIYF
few,TRBV7-9,TRBD1,TRBJ2-7,TGTGCCAGCAGCTTAGGCGGGACAGGGATGTACGAGCAGTACTTC,CASSLGGTGMYEQYF
few,TRBV6-1,-,TRBJ1-1,TGTGCCAGCAGTGAAGGTGTAGCGGTTGAAGCTTTCTTT,CASSEGVAVEAFF
-,TRBV29-1,-,TRBJ2-1,TGCAGCGTTGAATTCGGGAGCTCCTACAATGAGCAGTTCTTC,CSVEFGSSYNEQFF